What follows are 23 T cell receptor beta chains derived from one specimen sequenced in a study of technical replicates of blood from four donors. The protocol was immunoSEQ multiplex PCR, while the TCRdb copy is restricted to in-frame clones and leaves out a portion. The sample has some 11,000 clones, around 92% seen once. The sample was PBMCs. These TCRs come from a human donor in good health.

The table lists this clone with a few counts. This chain links TRBV7-3 with TRBJ1-1; D gene ambiguous. The CDR3 length is 15 residues. Germline V gene data show CDR1 as SGHTA and CDR2 as FQGTGA. V lost 2 bases and J 2 bases, leaving 12 bases between the germline ends. The CDR3 sequence is CASSLSQEPNTEAFF. The CDR3 DNA sequence: TGTGCCAGCAGCTTATCCCAGGAACCAAACACTGAAGCTTTCTTT.

Here the CDR3 reads CASSLDPWAGGETQYF. As DNA, the CDR3 is TGTGCCAGCAGCTTAGATCCGTGGGCTGGAGGTGAGACCCAGTACTTC. The V gene is TRBV11-2, the J gene TRBJ2-5, with a weak D call TRBD2 (5 bases). This CDR3 region has 16 residues. Germline lookup yields CDR1 SGHAT and CDR2 FQNNGV. Deletions cut 0 bases from V and 5 bases from J, with 16 bases between.

The gene calls are TRBV10-3 and TRBJ2-3; D perhaps matches TRBD1 (6 bases). Germline loops: CDR1 ENHRY, CDR2 SYGVKD. The V and J ends lost 10 bases and 0 bases respectively, with 17 bases between them. The CDR3 is 15 amino acids. The CDR3 here is CATGTSETSTDTQYF. DNA for the CDR3: TGTGCCACGGGGACATCCGAAACTAGCACAGATACGCAGTATTTT.

The gene calls are TRBV29-1 and TRBJ2-5; 9 bases are shared with TRBD1. Germline V gives CDR1 SQVTM, CDR2 ANQGSEA. The CDR3 covers 14 residues. V lost 7 bases and J lost 5; bases outside the gene matches: 11. CDR3 in DNA: TGCAGCGCGAATAAGGGACAGGGAGGCGAGACCCAGTACTTC. As protein: CSANKGQGGETQYF.

This clone has a single count. The gene calls are TRBV5-1 and TRBJ2-2; D gene uncertain. Germline CDR1 reads SGHRS; CDR2 reads YFSETQ. V lost 7 bases, J lost 2 bases, and 15 bases lay in between. The CDR3 consists of 15 residues. CDR3 bases: TGCGCCAGCTATTGGGCGTCCCTTAACACCGGGGAGCTGTTTTTT. It specifies CASYWASLNTGELFF.

This clone is a singleton in its sample. The chain joins TRBV7-3 to TRBJ2-7, with 7 bases fitting TRBD2. CDR1 and CDR2 from the germline V gene are SGHTA and FQGTGA. This CDR3 has 15 residues. V gave up 2 bases and J gave up 3 bases; unmatched junction bases: 7. CDR3 amino acids: CASSLDGGSIYEQYF. As DNA, the CDR3 is TGTGCCAGCAGCTTAGACGGCGGGAGCATCTACGAGCAGTACTTC. The whole variable domain, remainder taken from reference TRBV7-3 and TRBJ2-7, is GAGVSQTPSNKVTEKGKYVELRCDPISGHTALYWYRQSLGQGPEFLIYFQGTGAADDSGLPNDRFFAVRPEGSVSTLKIQRTERGDSAVYLCASSLDGGSIYEQYFGPGTRLTVT.

The rearrangement links TRBV28 to TRBJ2-7; 7 bases match TRBD1. Unmatched junction bases numbered 13, after V lost 2 bases and J lost 9 bases. Germline CDR1 MDHEN, CDR2 SYDVKM. The CDR3 contains 15 residues. CDR3 DNA sequence: TGTGCCAGCAGTTTACCGGACAGGAAACGAAACGGGCAGTACTTC. Translating gives CASSLPDRKRNGQYF.

The CDR3 nucleotides are TGTGCCAGCAGTGAATTAGGGGCAGGAAACACTGAAGCTTTCTTT. Residues: CASSELGAGNTEAFF. The chain recombines TRBV2 with TRBJ1-1; D is perhaps TRBD1 (5 bases). Germline CDR1 and CDR2: SNHLY and FYNNEI. CDR3 size: 15 residues. V lost 2 bases and J lost 2, with 12 bases in between.

This clone was counted between two and nine times. The chain links TRBV30 to TRBJ2-7; tentatively, D is TRBD2 (5 bases). With 0 bases removed from V and 4 bases from J, the gap between germline ends came to 13 bases. Germline values: CDR1 GTSNPN, CDR2 SVGIG (reference sequence). The length of the CDR3 is 14 residues. CDR3 region: CAWSVPGITYEQYF. The CDR3, as DNA: TGTGCCTGGAGTGTACCGGGAATAACGTACGAGCAGTACTTC.

The chain employs TRBV2 and TRBJ1-2; D call uncertain. This CDR3 has 11 residues. Between the trimmed V and J ends, which lost 5 bases and 7 bases, there was a span of 8 bases. In germline, CDR1 is SNHLY, CDR2 FYNNEI. CDR3 nucleotide sequence: TGTGCCAGCAGTATAGGGAGTGGCTACACCTTC. Encoded protein: CASSIGSGYTF.

V gene TRBV7-9 combines with J gene TRBJ2-1, with 9 bases matching TRBD2. This CDR3 spans 14 amino acids. The germline gives CDR1 SEHNR, CDR2 FQNEAQ (reference sequence). V lost 2 bases and J lost 6; bases outside the gene matches: 2. CDR3 residues: CASSLRAGGNEQFF. The CDR3 DNA follows: TGTGCCAGCAGCTTAAGAGCGGGAGGCAATGAGCAGTTCTTC.

The chain combines TRBV9 with TRBJ2-1; D gene uncertain. CDR3 length equals 12 residues. CDR1 SGDLS and CDR2 YYNGEE come from the germline V gene. V was shortened by 2 bases and J by 5 bases, with 5 bases between the two germline ends. CDR3 DNA: TGTGCCAGCAGCGTTCAGGACAATGAGCAGTTCTTC. It translates to CASSVQDNEQFF. Using reference TRBV9 and TRBJ2-1 for the parts outside the CDR3, the full variable domain is DSGVTQTPKHLITATGQRVTLRCSPRSGDLSVYWYQQSLDQGLQFLIQYYNGEERAKGNILERFSAQQFPDLHSELNLSSLELGDSALYFCASSVQDNEQFFGPGTRLTVL.

This chain links TRBV28 with TRBJ2-3, with a weak D call TRBD2 (5 bases). Trimming left V 7 bases short and J 8 bases short, with 19 bases between. Looked up from germline, CDR1 is MDHEN and CDR2 is SYDVKM. The CDR3 is made up of 14 amino acids. The CDR3 bases are TGTGCCAGCAACTCTAGGACTGCCACCGCTACGCAGTATTTT. Its protein is CASNSRTATATQYF. Using reference TRBV28 and TRBJ2-3 for the parts outside the CDR3, the full variable domain is DVKVTQSSRYLVKRTGEKVFLECVQDMDHENMFWYRQDPGLGLRLIYFSYDVKMKEKGDIPEGYSVSREKKERFSLILESASTNQTSMYLCASNSRTATATQYFGPGTRLTVL.

This chain uses TRBV5-1 with TRBJ2-5, with 10 bases aligning to TRBD2. Germline CDR1 and CDR2: SGHRS and YFSETQ. This CDR3 has 15 amino acids. J was trimmed by 5 bases and V by 4 bases; bases with no gene match: 8. The CDR3 sequence is CASSGRAGGLETQYF. Here the CDR3 DNA reads TGCGCCAGCAGCGGGAGAGCGGGAGGGTTGGAGACCCAGTACTTC.

V and J are TRBV19 and TRBJ2-2; 8 bases agree with TRBD1. The germline V gene has CDR1 LNHDA and CDR2 SQIVND (reference sequence). The junction had 1 base not matched to a gene; V was cut back by 7 bases and J by 0 bases. The CDR3 is 14 residues long. CDR3 amino acids: CASTGGANTGELFF. The CDR3 coding sequence is TGTGCCAGTACAGGGGGCGCGAACACCGGGGAGCTGTTTTTT. The complete variable domain, with remaining parts taken from reference TRBV19 and TRBJ2-2, reads DGGITQSPKYLFRKEGQNVTLSCEQNLNHDAMYWYRQDPGQGLRLIYYSQIVNDFQKGDIAEGYSVSREKKESFPLTVTSAQKNPTAFYLCASTGGANTGELFFGEGSRLTVL.

This chain joins TRBV2 and TRBJ2-5; TRBD2 matches at 8 bases. Trimming cost V 5 bases and J 1 base; bases outside gene matches: 18. CDR3 size: 19 residues. CDR1 and CDR2 from the germline V gene are SNHLY and FYNNEI. The CDR3 nucleotides are TGTGCCAGCAGTCCCCGAGGAAGAAGTTTAGCGGGGCTCCAAGAGACCCAGTACTTC. Protein product: CASSPRGRSLAGLQETQYF. Based on the CDR3 plus reference TRBV2 and TRBJ2-5, the full variable domain is EPEVTQTPSHQVTQMGQEVILRCVPISNHLYFYWYRQILGQKVEFLVSFYNNEISEKSEIFDDQFSVERPDGSNFTLKIRSTKLEDSAMYFCASSPRGRSLAGLQETQYFGPGTRLLVL.

The chain combines TRBV11-2 with TRBJ2-7; D might be TRBD1 (5 bases). The germline V gene encodes CDR1 SGHAT and CDR2 FQNNGV. CDR3 length equals 14 residues. Trimming removed 3 bases from V and 5 bases from J, with 14 bases in between. CDR3 region: CASSLSRAANEQYF. In DNA, the CDR3 is TGTGCCAGCAGCTTGAGCAGGGCGGCCAACGAGCAGTACTTC.

The CDR3 reads CATSRGGQGDEKLFF. As DNA, the CDR3 is TGTGCCACCAGCAGAGGGGGGCAGGGGGATGAAAAACTGTTTTTT. V and J are TRBV15 and TRBJ1-4; 7 nucleotides line up with TRBD1. CDR3 size: 15 residues. V lost 1 base and J lost 6; bases outside the gene matches: 5. From germline, CDR1 is LNHNV and CDR2 YYDKDF (reference sequence). The full variable domain, completed using reference TRBV15 and TRBJ1-4, is DAMVIQNPRYQVTQFGKPVTLSCSQTLNHNVMYWYQQKSSQAPKLLFHYYDKDFNNEADTPDNFQSRRPNTSFCFLDIRSPGLGDTAMYLCATSRGGQGDEKLFFGSGTQLSVL.

CDR3 in amino acids: CASSLPPRRGQETQYF. The CDR3 nucleotides are TGCGCCAGCAGCTTGCCACCCCGGAGGGGCCAAGAGACCCAGTACTTC. The V gene is TRBV5-1, the J gene TRBJ2-5, with a tentative D call TRBD2 (6 bases). The V end lost 1 base, the J end lost 1 base, and 14 bases lay between the germline ends. The germline gives CDR1 SGHRS, CDR2 YFSETQ. This CDR3 comprises 16 residues.

This clone was seen only once. The chain carries TRBV29-1 and TRBJ2-3, with D perhaps matching TRBD2 (6 bases). Germline V gene lookup returns CDR1 SQVTM and CDR2 ANQGSEA. The CDR3 totals 14 residues. Trimming pared 3 bases from V and 0 bases from J, leaving 10 bases between. The CDR3 nucleotides read TGCAGCGTTGATGGGGCGGGAAGCACAGATACGCAGTATTTT. It codes for CSVDGAGSTDTQYF.

The V and J genes are TRBV5-1 and TRBJ2-7; D gene uncertain. Trimming shortened V by 0 bases and J by 2 bases, and 15 bases separated the two germline ends. Germline lookup yields CDR1 SGHRS and CDR2 YFSETQ. The CDR3 extends over 16 amino acids. The CDR3 DNA reads TGCGCCAGCAGCTTGGGATCGGGTAAACAAACCTACGAGCAGTACTTC. Amino acid sequence: CASSLGSGKQTYEQYF. Complete variable domain (other parts from reference TRBV5-1 and TRBJ2-7): KAGVTQTPRYLIKTRGQQVTLSCSPISGHRSVSWYQQTPGQGLQFLFEYFSETQRNKGNFPGRFSGRQFSNSRSEMNVSTLELGDSALYLCASSLGSGKQTYEQYFGPGTRLTVT.

This chain uses TRBV28 with TRBJ2-1; TRBD2 aligns across 11 bases. This CDR3 spans 14 amino acids. The J segment lost 5 bases and the V segment lost 10 bases, leaving 7 bases of the junction unmatched. The germline V gene encodes CDR1 MDHEN and CDR2 SYDVKM. For the CDR3, the DNA is TGTGCCACCGATGGACTAGCGGGTGACAATGAGCAGTTCTTC. Protein sequence: CATDGLAGDNEQFF. Filled out from reference TRBV28 and TRBJ2-1, the complete variable domain reads DVKVTQSSRYLVKRTGEKVFLECVQDMDHENMFWYRQDPGLGLRLIYFSYDVKMKEKGDIPEGYSVSREKKERFSLILESASTNQTSMYLCATDGLAGDNEQFFGPGTRLTVL.

The chain has TRBV5-1 and TRBJ2-5; unclear D gene. The CDR3 is made up of 11 amino acids. The germline V gene encodes CDR1 SGHRS and CDR2 YFSETQ. The V and J ends lost 5 bases and 2 bases respectively, with 4 bases between them. DNA for the CDR3: TGCGCCAGCAGGTCTCAAGAGACCCAGTACTTC. Its translation: CASRSQETQYF.